This TCR beta chain was retrieved from a study of T-cell reconstitution after alpha-beta-depleted transplantation in children. Findings and caveats of the study: At around two months after transplant, the alpha-beta T cells were reportedly derived from several hundred expanded clones that came from non-depleted graft cells. T cells produced anew were the main source of T-cell counts and diversity one year after transplant.

Preparation of the TCRbeta library was carried out with unique molecular identifiers. TCRdb recomputed calls from the PCR reads with MiXCR, one row per CDR3 protein. The data hold roughly 180,000 distinct CDR3 sequences, with 11% observed a single time. The junction had 12 bases not matched to a gene; V was cut back by 5 bases and J by 1 base. The CDR3 is 17 amino acids. This clonotype was seen repeatedly, ten times or more. Its matching antigen is unknown. The V call is TRBV12-3 or TRBV12-4, the J call TRBJ2-3; 7 bases line up with TRBD2. The source is a boy between 2 and 10 years old with acute myeloid leukemia, due to receive a stem cell transplant. The specimen comprised PBMCs, sampled before TCRalphabeta/CD19-depleted stem cell transplant. The CDR3 region has the DNA TGTGCCAGCAGTCCGGGGGACGGCGGGAGACGCACAGATACGCAGTATTTT. Translated: CASSPGDGGRRTDTQYF.